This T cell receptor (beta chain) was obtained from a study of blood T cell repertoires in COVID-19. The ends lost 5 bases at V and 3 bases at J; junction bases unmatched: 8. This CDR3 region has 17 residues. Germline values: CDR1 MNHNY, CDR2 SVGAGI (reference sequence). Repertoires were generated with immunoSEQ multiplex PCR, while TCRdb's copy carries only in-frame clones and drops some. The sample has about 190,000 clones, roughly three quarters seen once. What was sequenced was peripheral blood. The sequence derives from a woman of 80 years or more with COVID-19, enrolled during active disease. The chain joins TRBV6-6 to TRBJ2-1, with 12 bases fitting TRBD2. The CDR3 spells CASSPLAGGPFYNEQFF. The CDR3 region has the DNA TGTGCCAGCAGTCCACTAGCGGGGGGACCTTTCTACAATGAGCAGTTCTTC.